These 10 T cell receptor beta chains were all obtained from the same sample, sequenced in a study of cytomegalovirus exposure and HLA in healthy donors. The study ran its PCR with 60 Vbeta and 13 Jbeta primers. Some clones are missing from TCRdb's copy, which holds only in-frame ones; the method was immunoSEQ multiplex PCR. This sample has about 60,000 clones, with 70% to 85% found just once. What was sequenced was PBMCs. These receptors were collected from a woman aged 40 to 55 in good health and CMV-seropositive.

This chain joins TRBV9 and TRBJ1-4; D remains unclear. The CDR3 is made up of 14 amino acids. The V gene lost 0 bases and the J gene lost 8 bases, with 11 bases spanning the gap. Germline CDR1 SGDLS, CDR2 YYNGEE. CDR3 region: CASSVGPIGEKLFF. Here the CDR3 DNA reads TGTGCCAGCAGCGTAGGACCGATCGGGGAAAAACTGTTTTTT.

In this sample, this clone turned up a few times. The chain carries TRBV9 and TRBJ2-2, with TRBD2 matching over 9 bases. CDR1 SGDLS and CDR2 YYNGEE come from the germline V gene. The J segment lost 3 bases and the V segment lost 0 bases, leaving 6 bases of the junction unmatched. The CDR3 runs to 17 residues. CDR3 loop: CASSVGLAGRDTGELFF. CDR3 DNA sequence: TGTGCCAGCAGCGTAGGCCTAGCGGGGAGAGACACCGGGGAGCTGTTTTTT.

V is TRBV5-1 and J is TRBJ2-1, with a possible D match to TRBD2 (5 bases). The CDR3 contains 14 residues. Germline-derived CDR1 and CDR2 are SGHRS and YFSETQ. V gave up 4 bases and J gave up 7 bases, with 15 bases separating them. Written as DNA, the CDR3 is TGCGCCAGCAGCCTCCGGGATCCTGGGAATGAGCAGTTCTTC. Amino acids: CASSLRDPGNEQFF.

The chain couples TRBV7-6 to TRBJ2-5, with 9 bases that match TRBD1. The CDR3 spans 15 residues. The V segment lost 5 bases and the J segment 5 bases; nucleotides outside the gene matches: 9. The V gene's germline CDR1 is SGHVS and CDR2 FNYEAQ. Written as DNA, the CDR3 is TGTGCCAGCAGCCCGCACAGGGGGCGCGGTGAGACCCAGTACTTC. Translated: CASSPHRGRGETQYF.

This chain uses TRBV11-2 with TRBJ2-7, with D maybe TRBD2 (6 bases). The CDR3 spans 15 residues. CDR1 and CDR2 (germline): SGHAT, FQNNGV. V was clipped by 4 bases and J by 2 bases, with 15 bases between them. CDR3 DNA: TGTGCCAGCAGCTGGCCGGGACTGATTCCCTACGAGCAGTACTTC. This translates into CASSWPGLIPYEQYF.

The chain has TRBV9 and TRBJ2-3; no definite D call. Germline assignment: CDR1 SGDLS and CDR2 YYNGEE. The V end was cut by 0 bases, the J end by 10 bases, with 15 bases between. This CDR3 comprises 14 residues. Here the CDR3 DNA reads TGTGCCAGCAGCGTAGCTCCCGACCCCGCGGCGCAGTATTTT. It specifies CASSVAPDPAAQYF.

The gene calls are TRBV10-1 and TRBJ2-2; unclear D gene. With 5 bases removed from V and 6 bases from J, the gap between germline ends came to 10 bases. Germline CDR1 and CDR2: WNHNN and SYGVQD (reference sequence). The CDR3 spans 13 residues. The CDR3 region is CASSLNRAGELFF. The CDR3 region has the DNA TGCGCCAGCAGTCTGAACCGAGCCGGGGAGCTGTTTTTT.

This rearrangement joins TRBV5-1 to TRBJ2-3; 8 bases fit TRBD2. Germline V gives CDR1 SGHRS, CDR2 YFSETQ. The CDR3 loop spans 14 amino acids. The V gene end was trimmed by 7 bases and the J gene end by 2 bases; junction bases not matched to a gene: 6. The CDR3 here is CASAGGGTTDTQYF. Written as DNA, the CDR3 is TGCGCCAGCGCGGGCGGGGGGACCACAGATACGCAGTATTTT.

The rearrangement uses TRBV2 and TRBJ1-5; D gene ambiguous. The V end was cut by 7 bases, the J end by 1 base, with 8 bases between. CDR1 is SNHLY, CDR2 FYNNEI, per germline. CDR3 size: 13 residues. The DNA for the CDR3 is TGTGCCAGCACGAGGGTCAGCAATCAGCCCCAGCATTTT. Protein sequence: CASTRVSNQPQHF.

This clone has only a few counts. J is TRBJ1-3 and V is TRBV7-9, with 9 positions matching TRBD1. V gave up 2 bases and J gave up 2 bases; unmatched junction bases: 4. Germline V gene sequence: CDR1 SEHNR, CDR2 FQNEAQ (reference sequence). CDR3 size: 16 residues. In nucleotides, the CDR3 is TGTGCCAGCAGCTTAATAAGGGACAGGGCTGGAAACACCATATATTTT. Protein: CASSLIRDRAGNTIYF. Full variable domain (rest looked up from reference TRBV7-9 and TRBJ1-3): DTGVSQNPRHKITKRGQNVTFRCDPISEHNRLYWYRQTLGQGPEFLTYFQNEAQLEKSRLLSDRFSAERPKGSFSTLEIQRTEQGDSAMYLCASSLIRDRAGNTIYFGEGSWLTVV.